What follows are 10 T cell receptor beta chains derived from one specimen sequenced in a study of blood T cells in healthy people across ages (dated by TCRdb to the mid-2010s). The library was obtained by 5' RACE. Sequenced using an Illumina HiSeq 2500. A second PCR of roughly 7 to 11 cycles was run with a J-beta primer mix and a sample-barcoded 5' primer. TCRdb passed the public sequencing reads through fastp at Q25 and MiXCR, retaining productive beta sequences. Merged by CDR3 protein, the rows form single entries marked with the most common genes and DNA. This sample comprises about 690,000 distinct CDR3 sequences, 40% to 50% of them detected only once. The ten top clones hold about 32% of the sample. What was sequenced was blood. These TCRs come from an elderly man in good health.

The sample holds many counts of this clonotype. CDR3 sequence reads: CASSFAGANTEAFF. Here the CDR3 DNA reads TGTGCCAGCAGTTTTGCAGGCGCAAACACTGAAGCTTTCTTT. This sequence joins TRBV12-3 or TRBV12-4 and TRBJ1-1; no clear D gene. The CDR3 loop spans 14 amino acids. Trimming left V 3 bases short and J 2 bases short, with 10 bases between.

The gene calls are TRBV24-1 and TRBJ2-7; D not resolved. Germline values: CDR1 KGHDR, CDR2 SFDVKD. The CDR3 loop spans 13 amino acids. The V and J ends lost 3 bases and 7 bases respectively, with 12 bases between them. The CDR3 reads CATSDTSYEEQYF. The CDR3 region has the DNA TGTGCCACCAGTGATACATCCTACGAAGAGCAGTACTTC.

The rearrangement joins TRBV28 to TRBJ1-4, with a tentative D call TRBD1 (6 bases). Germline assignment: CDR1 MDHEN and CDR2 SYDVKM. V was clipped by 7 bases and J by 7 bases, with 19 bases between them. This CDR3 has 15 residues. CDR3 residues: CASISGATGGEKLFF. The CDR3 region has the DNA TGTGCCAGCATATCGGGGGCGACAGGAGGTGAAAAACTGTTTTTT.

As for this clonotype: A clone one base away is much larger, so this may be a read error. For the CDR3, the DNA is TGTGCCAGCAGCCGAGGTCAGGGGAGTGTTTACACCTTC. The encoded protein is CASSRGQGSVYTF. The chain combines TRBV3-1 with TRBJ1-2, with D possibly being TRBD1 (6 bases). This CDR3 spans 13 amino acids. The germline V gene has CDR1 LGHDT and CDR2 YNNKEL (reference sequence). V was pared by 4 bases and J by 11 bases, with 17 bases between.

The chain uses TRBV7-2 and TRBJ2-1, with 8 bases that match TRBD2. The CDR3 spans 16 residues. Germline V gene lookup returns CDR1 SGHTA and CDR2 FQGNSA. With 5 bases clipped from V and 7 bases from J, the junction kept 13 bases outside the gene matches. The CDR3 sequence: CASSPRAGGLPNEQFF. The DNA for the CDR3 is TGTGCCAGCAGCCCCCGGGCGGGGGGTCTCCCTAATGAGCAGTTCTTC.

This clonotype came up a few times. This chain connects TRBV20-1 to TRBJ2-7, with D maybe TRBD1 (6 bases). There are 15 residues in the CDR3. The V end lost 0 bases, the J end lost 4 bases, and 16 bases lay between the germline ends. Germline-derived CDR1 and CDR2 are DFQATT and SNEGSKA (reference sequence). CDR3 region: CSARDYSGQRYEQYF. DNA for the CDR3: TGCAGTGCTAGAGATTATTCCGGACAGAGATACGAGCAGTACTTC.

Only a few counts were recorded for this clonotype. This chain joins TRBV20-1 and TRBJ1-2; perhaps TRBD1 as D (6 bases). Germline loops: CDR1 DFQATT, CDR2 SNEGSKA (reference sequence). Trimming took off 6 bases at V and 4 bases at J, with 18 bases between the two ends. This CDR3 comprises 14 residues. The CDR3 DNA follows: TGCAGTGCCAGAAGGGGGGGGGCGATCTATGGCTACACCTTC. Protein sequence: CSARRGGAIYGYTF.

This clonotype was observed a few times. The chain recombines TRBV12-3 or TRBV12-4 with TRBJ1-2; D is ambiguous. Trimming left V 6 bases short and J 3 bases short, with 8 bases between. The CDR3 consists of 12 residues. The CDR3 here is CASSTAYYGYTF. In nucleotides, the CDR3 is TGTGCCAGCAGCACAGCGTACTATGGCTACACCTTC.

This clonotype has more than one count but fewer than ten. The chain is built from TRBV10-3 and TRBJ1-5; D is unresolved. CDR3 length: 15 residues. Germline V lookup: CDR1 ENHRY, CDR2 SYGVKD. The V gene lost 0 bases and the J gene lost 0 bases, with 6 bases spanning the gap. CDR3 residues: CAISESISSNQPQHF. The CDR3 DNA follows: TGTGCCATCAGTGAGTCAATTAGTAGCAATCAGCCCCAGCATTTT.

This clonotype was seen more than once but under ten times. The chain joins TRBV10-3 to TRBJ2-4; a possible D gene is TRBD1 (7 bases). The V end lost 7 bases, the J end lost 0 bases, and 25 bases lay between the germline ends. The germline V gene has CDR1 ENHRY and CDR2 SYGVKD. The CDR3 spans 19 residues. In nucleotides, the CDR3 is TGTGCCATCAAGAGCTCCGAGGGGGCGGAGGGGGGAGCCAAAAACATTCAGTACTTC. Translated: CAIKSSEGAEGGAKNIQYF.